This record covers a single TCR beta chain. Its antigen is unknown. Base qualities are not provided; no much larger clone lies one nucleotide away. This sample was taken from a study of T cells in Graves' hyperthyroidism and ophthalmopathy (dated by TCRdb to about 2019). About the study as a whole: Peripheral blood was sampled at the time of initial diagnosis, prior to any treatment. The 100 discovery patients were randomly split 7:3 into training and test sets. Once sampling was done, hyperthyroidism patients were given methimazole at a starting dose of 30 mg daily, whereas ophthalmopathy patients were given high-dose intravenous methylprednisolone. According to the paper, TCR Vbeta CDR3 sequencing was carried out on 135 peripheral blood samples, which came from more than 40 ophthalmopathy, 70 to 80 hyperthyroidism and about 17 progressor patients. An independent validation cohort of under 20 hyperthyroidism patients and approximately 15 patients who later progressed to ophthalmopathy tested prospective prediction of ophthalmopathy. Thyroid tissue and blood T-cell repertoires from roughly 6 Graves' hyperthyroidism patients were also compared in the study. TCR V-J signatures able to tell the groups apart were searched for in a discovery cohort of some 97 patients, of whom about 40 had Graves' ophthalmopathy and 57 had stable Graves' hyperthyroidism. Broad study findings and their caveats: Sample size was not statistically predetermined, and investigators were not blinded to group allocation. In validation, progression to ophthalmopathy was predicted by the model with nearly 71% sensitivity and 72.22% specificity, a median of roughly 6 months before onset. Most expanded thyroid clonotypes (frequency above 0.001) were also detected in blood, a finding suggesting that blood repertoires may reflect thyroid immune responses. A model built on a 13 V-J signature distinguished ophthalmopathy from stable hyperthyroidism, reaching around 88% sensitivity and 81% to 83% specificity in cross-validation and 80%/75% in testing.

The TCR beta CDR3 regions were amplified from the RNA transcripts. The first round of RT-PCR for the TCR CDR3 was performed with the HTBI primer set and the Qiagen OneStep RT-PCR kit. Libraries were constructed in a second round of multiplex PCR, after which size selection and purification were carried out. Paired-end sequencing of the libraries was performed with 100 bp reads on an Illumina HiSeq2000. As for the authors' bioinformatics: SOAPnuke was used to process the raw data, with reads discarded if the reads contained adapters or uncalled bases, had a mean Phred below 15, or lacked an exact constant-primer or identifier match. High-quality paired reads were merged using COPE v1.2.5, and each unique nucleotide sequence was defined as a clonotype. MiTCR v1.1 was used to align the clonotypes against IMGT TRBV, TRBD and TRBJ reference segments. Only V-J combinations with frequency above 0.0001, covering roughly 99% of repertoires, were analysed. A TCS score was defined as the ratio of F50 (clonal expansion) to E x V (chaos), with BLOSUM62-based TCRdist applied between CDR3 peptides within each V-J. Welch's t-statistics and random forest reduced roughly 500 V-J features to 10 to 15, which were used in a naive Bayes classifier (R e1071). TCRdb applied fastp at Q25 and MiXCR to the public reads, then kept only in-frame beta chains. For every CDR3 protein sequence, its rows merge into one entry that carries the most common genes and DNA. TCRdb's processing, not the study's, gives the V and J calls here. The sample table records about 600,000 distinct CDR3 sequences; more than 13% of these occur just once. The ten largest clones take up roughly 7.7% of the sample.

V gives up 5 bases and J gives up 4 bases, and the segment between their germline ends measures 17 bases. From its cysteine to its phenylalanine, the CDR3 spans 15 amino acids. The only DNA kept is the CDR3, 45 bases in frame from the first base. In the ophthalmopathy patients, disease was moderately to severely active, with a Clinical Activity Score of 3 or more, a NOSPECS grade of 4 or more, and a duration of less than 3 months. Any patient with an uncontrolled infection, another autoimmune disease, pregnancy or lactation was excluded. Diagnoses were established on the basis of clinical symptoms, serum thyroxine and TRAb, thyroid ultrasound, and orbital computed tomography. Ficoll-Paque density gradient centrifugation was used to isolate PBMCs from about 9 ml of fresh peripheral blood. Total RNA was extracted using Trizol reagent, and RNA quality was assessed on an Agilent 2100 Bioanalyzer.

The sample was blood. This chain joins TRBV12-3 or TRBV12-4 to TRBJ1-2; TRBD1 might be the D gene, on 5 matching bases. This clonotype originated in a woman aged 18-35 years with Graves' ophthalmopathy. The CDR3 region: CASSPLESGLYGYTF. The DNA sequence is TGTGCCAGCAGTCCCTTAGAGTCAGGGCTCTATGGCTACACCTTC.